Shown below are 8 T cell receptor beta chains from a single sample sequenced in a study of long-term antiretroviral therapy in people with HIV. The assay, immunoSEQ v3.0, was run at survey level. The repertoire was sequenced with immunoSEQ multiplex PCR; TCRdb's copy has only in-frame clones and lacks some. Of 18,000 or so clones in the sample, 91% were seen once. Specimen: unsorted PBMCs, collected 3 years after starting antiretroviral therapy. The receptors stem from a man between 50 and 59 years old with HIV.

This clone was found once. The chain links TRBV4-1 to TRBJ1-5, with 7 nucleotides matching TRBD1. The junction had 3 bases not matched to a gene; V was cut back by 1 base and J by 3 bases. This CDR3 spans 15 amino acids. Germline CDR1 reads MGHRA; CDR2 reads YSYEKL. Here the CDR3 reads CASSQVDRANQPQHF. Here the CDR3 DNA reads TGCGCCAGCAGCCAAGTTGACAGGGCCAATCAGCCCCAGCATTTT.

The V call is TRBV5-5, the J call TRBJ2-3, with 8 bases identical to TRBD2. The V and J ends lost 0 bases and 2 bases, in that order; junction bases with no gene match: 5. Germline CDR1 reads SGHKS; CDR2 reads YYEKEE (reference sequence). This CDR3 comprises 16 residues. CDR3 in DNA: TGTGCCAGCAGCTTGGGAAGACTAGCGACCACAGATACGCAGTATTTT. It is translated as CASSLGRLATTDTQYF.

The chain is built from TRBV16 and TRBJ1-1; weak D call: TRBD1 (5 bases). The CDR3 consists of 15 residues. Germline-derived CDR1 and CDR2 are KGHSY and FQNENV. The V gene lost 7 bases and the J gene lost 0 bases, with 15 bases spanning the gap. The CDR3 spells CASTSNPTVNTEAFF. The CDR3 DNA reads TGTGCCAGCACCTCCAACCCGACAGTGAACACTGAAGCTTTCTTT.

The genes are TRBV5-1 and TRBJ2-1; TRBD1 matches 8 bases. Looked up from germline, CDR1 is SGHRS and CDR2 is YFSETQ. This CDR3 is built from 15 residues. Germline trimming cut 4 bases from V and 5 bases from J; bases unmatched to any gene: 8. The CDR3 DNA follows: TGCGCCAGCAGCCTCCTTCAGGGGGCGGACAATGAGCAGTTCTTC. Translation: CASSLLQGADNEQFF.

The CDR3 nucleotides read TGCGCCAGCAGCCCGCTATCGGGACAGGGGGCTATCCTCATGAACACTGAAGCTTTCTTT. Translating it yields CASSPLSGQGAILMNTEAFF. V and J are TRBV5-1 and TRBJ1-1; 12 bases agree with TRBD1. The V and J ends lost 4 bases and 0 bases, in that order; junction bases with no gene match: 16. This CDR3 spans 20 amino acids. Germline lookup yields CDR1 SGHRS and CDR2 YFSETQ. The full variable domain, completed using reference TRBV5-1 and TRBJ1-1, is KAGVTQTPRYLIKTRGQQVTLSCSPISGHRSVSWYQQTPGQGLQFLFEYFSETQRNKGNFPGRFSGRQFSNSRSEMNVSTLELGDSALYLCASSPLSGQGAILMNTEAFFGQGTRLTVV.

The gene calls are TRBV5-7 and TRBJ1-4; unclear D gene. TRBV5-7 is given ORF status, its function remaining uncertain. This CDR3 is 15 amino acids long. V lost 2 bases to trimming and J lost 0 bases, with 8 bases between them. The CDR3 reads CASSFRFSTNEKLFF. The CDR3 DNA reads TGTGCCAGCAGCTTCCGCTTTTCAACTAATGAAAAACTGTTTTTT.

In its sample, this clone was seen once. The chain combines TRBV25-1 with TRBJ2-1, with D hard to call. With 1 base removed from V and 2 bases from J, the gap between germline ends came to 3 bases. From germline, CDR1 is MGHDK and CDR2 SYGVNS. The CDR3 loop spans 13 amino acids. The CDR3 DNA reads as TGTGCCAGCAGTGAATTGGCCTACAATGAGCAGTTCTTC. The encoded protein is CASSELAYNEQFF.

V usage is TRBV7-3 and J usage is TRBJ2-1, with 12 bases that match TRBD2. Germline CDR1 SGHTA, CDR2 FQGTGA. The V and J ends lost 5 bases and 6 bases, in that order; junction bases with no gene match: 2. The CDR3 is 14 residues long. The CDR3 loop is CASSASGGANEQFF. The CDR3, as DNA: TGTGCCAGCAGCGCTAGCGGGGGGGCCAATGAGCAGTTCTTC.